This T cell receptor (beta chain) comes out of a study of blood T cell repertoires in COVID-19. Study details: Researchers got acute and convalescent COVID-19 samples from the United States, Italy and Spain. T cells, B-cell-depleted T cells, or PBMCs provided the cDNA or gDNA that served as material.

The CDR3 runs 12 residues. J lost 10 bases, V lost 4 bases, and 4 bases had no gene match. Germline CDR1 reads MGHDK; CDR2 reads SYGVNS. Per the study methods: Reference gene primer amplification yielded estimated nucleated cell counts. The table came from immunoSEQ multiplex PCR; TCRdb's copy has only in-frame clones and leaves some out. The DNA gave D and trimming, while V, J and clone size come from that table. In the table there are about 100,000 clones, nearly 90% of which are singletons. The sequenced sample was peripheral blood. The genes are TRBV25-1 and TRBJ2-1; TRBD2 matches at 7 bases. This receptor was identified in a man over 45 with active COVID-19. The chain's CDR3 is CASSARGDEQFF. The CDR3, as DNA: TGTGCCAGCAGTGCCCGGGGGGACGAGCAGTTCTTC.